The 8 T cell receptor beta chains reported below all come from one sample, sequenced in a study of vaccination and CD4 T cells after COVID-19. Oncomine TCR Beta short-read sequencing was applied to DNA from cultured CD4+ T cells. MiXCR, applied by TCRdb to the PCR reads, yields one record per CDR3 protein. The repertoire holds under 25,000 distinct CDR3 sequences, with roughly two fifths as singletons. Specified treatment: approximately nine-day PBMC culture with coronavirus spike peptide pools or control peptides (ViraFEST assay). No antigen has been identified for these receptors. The sequenced sample was CD4+ T cells from blood, cultured in vitro, obtained after SARS-CoV-2 vaccination. These receptor sequences come from a human donor who had recovered from COVID-19.

This clonotype has more than one count but fewer than ten. The rearrangement links TRBV7-2 to TRBJ1-6; D is uncertain. The CDR3 is 12 amino acids. Germline V gene sequence: CDR1 SGHTA, CDR2 FQGNSA. Trimming took off 3 bases at V and 7 bases at J, with 4 bases between the two ends. CDR3 loop: CASSLQNSPLHF. As DNA, the CDR3 is TGTGCCAGCAGCTTGCAGAATTCACCCCTCCACTTT. The full variable domain, its missing parts supplied by reference TRBV7-2 and TRBJ1-6, is GAGVSQSPSNKVTEKGKDVELRCDPISGHTALYWYRQSLGQGLEFLIYFQGNSAPDKSGLPSDRFSAERTGGSVSTLTIQRTQQEDSAVYLCASSLQNSPLHFGNGTRLTVT.

This rearrangement joins TRBV20-1 to TRBJ2-6, with a possible D match to TRBD1 (5 bases). This CDR3 is built from 15 residues. Trimming left V 3 bases short and J 0 bases short, with 9 bases between. CDR1 DFQATT and CDR2 SNEGSKA come from the germline V gene (reference sequence). The CDR3 nucleotides are TGCAGTGCTAGGCAGGGTAGCTCTGGGGCCAACGTCCTGACTTTC. This codes for CSARQGSSGANVLTF.

The CDR3 coding sequence is TGTGCCATCAGTGTTGGGACAGCGGGCTACACCTTC. Translating it yields CAISVGTAGYTF. The genes are TRBV10-3 and TRBJ1-2; 7 bases are a match to TRBD1. The CDR3 length is 12 residues. Germline loops: CDR1 ENHRY, CDR2 SYGVKD. Trimming removed 4 bases from V and 8 bases from J; junction bases left unmatched: 4.

The chain combines TRBV9 with TRBJ2-5; D may correspond to TRBD1 or TRBD2 (6 bases each). Germline assignment: CDR1 SGDLS and CDR2 YYNGEE. This CDR3 is built from 13 residues. The germline V and J ends were trimmed by 4 bases and 5 bases, with 12 bases remaining between them. The CDR3, as DNA: TGTGCCAGCAGCTCGAGAGGGGGGGAGACCCAGTACTTC. Its translation: CASSSRGGETQYF.

The J gene is TRBJ1-2, the V gene TRBV23-1, with a weak D call TRBD1 (6 bases). TRBV23-1 is marked as an open reading frame, function uncertain. This CDR3 is built from 14 residues. The germline V and J ends were trimmed by 11 bases and 4 bases, with 20 bases remaining between them. DNA of the CDR3: TGCGCCGGCTTCAGGACAGCTAAATTCTATGGCTACACCTTC. Translation: CAGFRTAKFYGYTF.

This clonotype occurred a few times. The chain links TRBV6-2 or TRBV6-3 to TRBJ1-2; D not resolved. Germline V gene sequence: CDR1 MNHEY, CDR2 SVGEGT. V lost 3 bases to trimming and J lost 4 bases, with 9 bases between them. The CDR3 runs to 13 residues. The CDR3 nucleotides read TGTGCCAGCAGTTATACAGCCAGCTATGGCTACACCTTC. It yields the protein CASSYTASYGYTF.

This clonotype was detected a few times. This sequence joins TRBV7-2 and TRBJ2-5; D gene uncertain. The CDR3 is 14 amino acids. Germline values: CDR1 SGHTA, CDR2 FQGNSA. Trimming removed 3 bases from V and 2 bases from J, with 10 bases in between. The CDR3 DNA follows: TGTGCCAGCAGCTTCACAGTATATCAAGAGACCCAGTACTTC. Translated, it gives CASSFTVYQETQYF.

This chain links TRBV20-1 with TRBJ2-3, with D possibly matching TRBD2 (6 bases). CDR3 length equals 15 residues. With 6 bases removed from V and 0 bases from J, the gap between germline ends came to 16 bases. The germline V gene has CDR1 DFQATT and CDR2 SNEGSKA (reference sequence). The CDR3 bases are TGCAGTGCCACCGGCGGGGAAGCAAGCACAGATACGCAGTATTTT. Protein product: CSATGGEASTDTQYF.